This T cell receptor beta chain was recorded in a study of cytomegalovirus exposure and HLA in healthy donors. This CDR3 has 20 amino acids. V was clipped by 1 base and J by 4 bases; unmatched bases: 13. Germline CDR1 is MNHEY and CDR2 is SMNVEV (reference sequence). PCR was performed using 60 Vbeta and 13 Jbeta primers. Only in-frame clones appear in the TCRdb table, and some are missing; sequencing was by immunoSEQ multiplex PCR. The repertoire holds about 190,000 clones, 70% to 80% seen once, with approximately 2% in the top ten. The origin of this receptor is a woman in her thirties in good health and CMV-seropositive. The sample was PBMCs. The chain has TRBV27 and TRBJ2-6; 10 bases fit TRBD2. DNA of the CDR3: TGTGCCAGCAGTTTATTTGGACTAGCGGATAAATTGGGAGGGGCCAACGTCCTGACTTTC. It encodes CASSLFGLADKLGGANVLTF.